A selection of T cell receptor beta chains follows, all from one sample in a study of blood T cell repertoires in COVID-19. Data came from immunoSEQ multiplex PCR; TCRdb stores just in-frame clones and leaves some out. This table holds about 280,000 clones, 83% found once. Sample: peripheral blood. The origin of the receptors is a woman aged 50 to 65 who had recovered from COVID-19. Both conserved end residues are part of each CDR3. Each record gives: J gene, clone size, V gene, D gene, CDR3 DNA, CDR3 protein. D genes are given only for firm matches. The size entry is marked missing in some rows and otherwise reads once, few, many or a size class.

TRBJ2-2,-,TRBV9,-,TGTGCCAGCAGCGCGACAAGGGGGACGAACACCGGGGAGCTGTTTTTT,CASSATRGTNTGELFF
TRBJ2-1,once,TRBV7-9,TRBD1,TGTGCCAGCAGCCGGACAGGCAATGAGCAGTTCTTC,CASSRTGNEQFF
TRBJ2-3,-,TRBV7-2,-,TGTGCCAGCAGCTTACGAAGCGGGTACTCGGGAGATACGCAGTATTTT,CASSLRSGYSGDTQYF
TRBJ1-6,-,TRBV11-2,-,TGTGCCAGCAGCCCATCCGGGAGCCCGCTTTCACCCCTCCACTTT,CASSPSGSPLSPLHF
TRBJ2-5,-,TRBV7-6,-,TGTGCCAGCAGCTTAGTTCCAGGGAGGTCGGAGACCCAGTACTTC,CASSLVPGRSETQYF
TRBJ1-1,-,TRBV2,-,TGTGCCTCACAGGTTATCGGCACTGAAGCTTTCTTT,CASQVIGTEAFF
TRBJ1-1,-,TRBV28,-,TGTGCCAGCAGTTTAAGCGGAGCTCTTCTAGGGCCAGCTTTCTTT,CASSLSGALLGPAFF
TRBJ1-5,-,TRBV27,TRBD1,TGTGCCAGCAGTTTAGGAGGGGGCAACCAGCCCCAGCATTTT,CASSLGGGNQPQHF
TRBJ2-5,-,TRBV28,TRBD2,TGTGCCAGCAGTTTAACCCTAGCGGGAGGGGGGAGGCAAGAGACCCAGTACTTC,CASSLTLAGGGRQETQYF
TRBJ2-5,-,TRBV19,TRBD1,TGTGCCAGTAGTAAGCCCCAGGACAGGGACGGGACCCAGTACTTC,CASSKPQDRDGTQYF
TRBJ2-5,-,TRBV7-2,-,TGTGCCAGCAGCTCCCCGACGGACAGTGGGGAGACCCAGTACTTC,CASSSPTDSGETQYF
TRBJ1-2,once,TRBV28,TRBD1,TGTGCCAGCAGTAGGGCAGGGGGTCGTTATGGCTACACCTTC,CASSRAGGRYGYTF